This entry is about one T cell receptor beta chain. Its antigen is unknown. No base quality information exists; no much larger clone differs at one position. Genomic DNA was isolated from the sorted cells so that the TCRbeta CDR3 region could be sequenced. TCRbeta CDR3 regions were sequenced using the immunoSEQ Assay. What TCRdb holds here is the immuneACCESS table cut down to in-frame rearrangements. Part of the clones is not present; checked against another copy, under half of the missing clones reflect an unresolved V gene, and the others are unexplained. This sample is represented by roughly 48,000 clones; 75% to 80% of them were singletons. Clones ranked in the top ten supply 7.9% of the sample. These data come from a study of OX40 agonist ivuxolimab in advanced cancers. Background for the entire study: The costimulatory receptor OX40 (CD134) was targeted by ivuxolimab, a fully human IgG2 agonistic monoclonal antibody. Prior anti-PD-1, anti-PD-L1 or anti-CTLA-4 therapy was permitted, and checkpoint inhibitors had been received by around 39% of dose-escalation patients. Peripheral TCRbeta sequencing was intended to test whether TCR sequence diversity was altered and clonal T-cell expansion was caused by ivuxolimab. The paper covers the monotherapy dose-escalation part of the phase I ivuxolimab trial, which included N of about 51 patients. Partial responses were achieved by three dose-escalation patients, of whom one had hepatocellular carcinoma and two had cutaneous melanoma. Of the roughly 52 patients in dose escalation, about 19 had hepatocellular carcinoma, some 15 had melanoma, 9 had renal cell carcinoma and 9 had head and neck cancer. Intravenous ivuxolimab was administered to patients every 2 weeks at six dose levels: 0.01, 0.1, 0.3, 1.5, 3 and 10 mg/kg. In the dose-escalation cohort, approximately 82% of patients were male, and the mean age was approximately 64 years, with a range of about 23 to 85. What the work shows at the level of the full study, not this receptor alone: Low levels of normalized T-cell clonal expansion were also seen in some patients who did not respond. Partial responders in the 0.1-3.0 mg/kg groups had among the lowest normalized peripheral clonal expansion, especially among CD8+ T cells. At doses of 0.1 to 3.0 mg/kg, clonal expansion of both CD4+ and CD8+ T cells in blood was seen between baseline and week 6. Antigen specificity was not determined for the clonally expanded peripheral T cells. On average, CD8+ T cells showed more expanded clones than CD4+ T cells after ivuxolimab.

Sequences MDHEN (CDR1) and SYDVKM (CDR2) are obtained from the germline V gene. The CDR3 runs 15 amino acids, cysteine and phenylalanine included. The DNA shown is the 45-base CDR3, in frame from base 1. V gives up 4 bases and J gives up 9 bases, and the segment between their germline ends measures 16 bases. Patients with autoimmune disease history or receiving systemic immunosuppression were excluded from the trial. Peripheral blood for TCR sequencing was collected from all dose cohorts at baseline, on cycle 4 day 1, and on cycle 7 day 1. Samples came from an open-label, multicenter, first-in-human phase I dose-escalation trial of ivuxolimab. Adults with locally advanced or metastatic melanoma, renal cell, hepatocellular, or head and neck squamous cell carcinoma were enrolled in the trial. Before TCR sequencing, CD4+ and CD8+ T cells were separately sorted from peripheral blood.

Sequences were derived from CD4+ or CD8+ T cells sorted from blood, sampled in a trial of the OX40 agonist ivuxolimab. The chain links TRBV28 with TRBJ1-6; the D region possibly corresponds to TRBD1 (6 bases align). The origin of this receptor is an adult with an advanced solid tumor such as melanoma, head and neck, liver or kidney cancer. The CDR3 reads CASSSAQGLGSPLHF. The sequence in DNA is TGTGCCAGCAGTTCCGCCCAGGGGTTGGGTTCACCCCTCCACTTT.